This T cell receptor beta chain appears in the sequencing data of a study of T cell responses to AZD1222 COVID-19 vaccine. V was clipped by 3 bases and J by 5 bases, with 4 bases between them. This CDR3 is built from 11 residues. Germline loops: CDR1 KGHSH, CDR2 LQKENI. Study outcomes and limitations: Unmutated variant regions are reportedly the target of nearly half of TCRs that are spike-specific. Mostly white British, mostly female donors; authors suggested clonal diversity may be underestimated. Dominant at 160-218 and 743-854, vaccine-associated CD4 TCRs also spanned spike.

Using immunoSEQ multiplex PCR, the repertoire was profiled, and TCRdb retains in-frame clones only, with some absent. The data hold approximately 100,000 clones, with roughly nine tenths observed a single time. About this clone itself: Its antigen is not known.

This TCR was sampled from an adult in good health. Here the sequenced sample was peripheral blood, taken on day 0 of AZD1222 vaccination. The rearrangement joins TRBV18 to TRBJ2-5; D ambiguous. In DNA, the CDR3 is TGTGCCAGCTCACCCCGGGAGACCCAGTACTTC. Translated: CASSPRETQYF. Full variable domain (missing parts from reference TRBV18 and TRBJ2-5): NAGVMQNPRHLVRRRGQEARLRCSPMKGHSHVYWYRQLPEEGLKFMVYLQKENIIDESGMPKERFSAEFPKEGPSILRIQQVVRGDSAAYFCASSPRETQYFGPGTRLLVL.